This T cell receptor (beta chain) appears in the sequencing data of a study of T cell repertoires in cytomegalovirus infection (dated 2019 in TCRdb). Regarding the research as a whole: Donor HLA type was relevant to the analysis, because carriage of CMV infection together with the matching HLA type was indicated by public TCR beta signatures. Here is what the overall study found, with its caveats: The ex vivo response was dominated by HLA-C-restricted CMV-specific TCR beta clonotypes, and the single most frequent clonotype in two of eight donors was supplied by these HLA-C-restricted clonotypes. Carriers of CMV infection plus the relevant HLA type were discriminated by the cumulative frequency of public TCR beta family members in the study cohort and in an independent approximately 350-donor cohort.

The sample holds a few counts of this clonotype. Its target antigen remains unknown. No qualities accompany the bases; no much larger clone lies one base away. Sequencing instrument: Illumina HiSeq 1500. In-frame beta chains were kept once TCRdb had trimmed the public reads at Q25 with fastp and called clones with MiXCR. Records with the same CDR3 protein are collapsed into one entry carrying the most frequent genes and DNA. In this sample the table shows nearly 450,000 distinct CDR3 sequences, roughly 30% of which occur a single time. The ten largest clones represent approximately 14% of the sample. The CDR3 contains 14 residues, cysteine and phenylalanine counted. Kept here is only the CDR3 DNA, which spans 42 bases and is read in frame from base 1. Between the V and J ends, shortened by 5 bases and 5 bases respectively, the junction contains 13 bases. From a lookup of the germline V gene (reference sequence), CDR1 and CDR2 are SEHNR and FQNEAQ.

Here the chain combines TRBV7-9 and TRBJ1-5; the D gene lacks a confident call. The specimen was PBMCs. This sequence was found in a human donor in good health (CMV status not recorded). Some clones in this sample may be carry-over from other donors' samples. The DNA reads as follows: TGTGCCAGCAGCGCAGCGGGGTTGGATCAGCCCCAGCATTTT. It translates as CASSAAGLDQPQHF.